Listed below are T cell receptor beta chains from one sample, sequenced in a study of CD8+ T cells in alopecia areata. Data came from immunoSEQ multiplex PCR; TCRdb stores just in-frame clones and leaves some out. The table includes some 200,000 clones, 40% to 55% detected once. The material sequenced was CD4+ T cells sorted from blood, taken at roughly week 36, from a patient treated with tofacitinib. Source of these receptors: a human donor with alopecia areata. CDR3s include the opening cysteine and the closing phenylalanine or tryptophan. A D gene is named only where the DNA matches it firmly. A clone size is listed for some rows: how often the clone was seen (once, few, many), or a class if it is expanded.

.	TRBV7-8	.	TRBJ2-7	CASSPDYEQYF	TGTGCCAGCAGCCCAGACTACGAGCAGTACTTC
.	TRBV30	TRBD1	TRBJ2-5	CAFGTGVGETQYF	TGTGCCTTTGGCACAGGGGTTGGGGAGACCCAGTACTTC
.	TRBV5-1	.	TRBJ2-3	CASSYLTDTQYF	TGCGCCAGCAGCTACCTCACAGATACGCAGTATTTT
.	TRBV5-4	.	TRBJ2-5	CASTTQGLETQYF	TGTGCCAGCACCACCCAGGGCCTCGAGACCCAGTACTTC
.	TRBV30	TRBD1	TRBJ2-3	CAWTTGGLGTDTQYF	TGTGCCTGGACCACAGGGGGCTTGGGCACAGATACGCAGTATTTT
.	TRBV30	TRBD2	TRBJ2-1	CAWSGVAGNEQFF	TGTGCCTGGAGTGGAGTAGCGGGCAATGAGCAGTTCTTC
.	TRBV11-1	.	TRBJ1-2	CASTAYPAPTRLGYTF	TGTGCCAGCACGGCCTACCCGGCACCTACTCGACTTGGCTACACCTTC
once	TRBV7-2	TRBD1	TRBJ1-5	CASSPQTGGQPQHF	TGTGCCAGCAGCCCCCAGACAGGGGGGCAGCCCCAGCATTTT
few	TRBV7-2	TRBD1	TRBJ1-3	CASSPNRGGGNTIYF	TGTGCCAGCAGCCCAAACAGGGGCGGTGGAAACACCATATATTTT
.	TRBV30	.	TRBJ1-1	CAWSVWGRMDTEAFF	TGTGCCTGGAGTGTCTGGGGGCGAATGGACACTGAAGCTTTCTTT
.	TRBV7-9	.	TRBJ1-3	CASSLAFGQGNTIYF	TGTGCCAGCAGCTTAGCGTTCGGTCAGGGAAACACCATATATTTT
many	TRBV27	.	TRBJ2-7	CASRPSPYEQYF	TGTGCCAGCAGACCCAGCCCCTACGAGCAGTACTTC
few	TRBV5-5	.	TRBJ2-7	CASSLAGTRQYF	TGTGCCAGCAGCTTGGCGGGGACTCGTCAGTACTTC
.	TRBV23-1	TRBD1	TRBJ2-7	CARPNRGYEQYF	TGCGCCAGGCCGAACAGGGGGTACGAGCAGTACTTC
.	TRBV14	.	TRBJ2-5	CASSPVGGKETQYF	TGTGCCAGCAGCCCGGTCGGGGGAAAGGAGACCCAGTACTTC
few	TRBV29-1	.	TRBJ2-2	CSVSGADGELFF	TGCAGCGTTTCCGGGGCCGACGGGGAGCTGTTTTTT
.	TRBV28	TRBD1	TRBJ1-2	CASSPPQGAGYGYTF	TGTGCCAGCAGTCCGCCCCAGGGGGCTGGTTATGGCTACACCTTC
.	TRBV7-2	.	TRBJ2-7	CASSLDHEQYF	TGTGCCAGCAGCTTAGATCACGAGCAGTACTTC
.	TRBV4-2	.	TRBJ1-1	CASSLQRQAFF	TGTGCCAGCAGCCTCCAACGTCAAGCTTTCTTT
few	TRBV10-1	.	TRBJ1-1	CASSDGGNTEAFF	TGCGCCAGCAGTGATGGGGGGAACACTGAAGCTTTCTTT
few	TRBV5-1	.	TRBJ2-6	CASSLDGANVLTF	TGCGCCAGCAGCTTGGATGGGGCCAACGTCCTGACTTTC
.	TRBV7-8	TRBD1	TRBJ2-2	CASSLEGTGIPGELFF	TGTGCCAGCAGCTTAGAGGGGACAGGGATCCCCGGGGAGCTGTTTTTT
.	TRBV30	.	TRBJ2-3	CAWSGRNTQYF	TGTGCCTGGAGTGGACGAAATACGCAGTATTTT
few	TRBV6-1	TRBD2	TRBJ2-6	CASAGGPSGANVLTF	TGTGCCAGCGCGGGGGGGCCGTCTGGGGCCAACGTCCTGACTTTC
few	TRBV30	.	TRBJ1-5	CAWSVKGSQPQHF	TGTGCCTGGAGTGTAAAGGGATCTCAGCCCCAGCATTTT
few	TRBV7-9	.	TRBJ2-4	CASSLDEGVRGNIQYF	TGTGCCAGCAGCTTAGACGAGGGGGTCCGGGGAAACATTCAGTACTTC
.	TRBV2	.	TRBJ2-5	CASSPAGETQYF	TGTGCCAGCAGTCCCGCCGGGGAGACCCAGTACTTC
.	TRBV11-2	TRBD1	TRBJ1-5	CASSLSGGFGQPQHF	TGTGCCAGCAGCTTATCAGGGGGATTTGGCCAGCCCCAGCATTTT
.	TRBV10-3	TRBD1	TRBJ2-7	CAIRAPGTGPYEQYF	TGTGCCATCAGGGCACCCGGGACAGGGCCCTACGAGCAGTACTTC
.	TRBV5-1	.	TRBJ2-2	CASSPSGTSNTGELFF	TGCGCCAGCAGCCCATCCGGGACTTCGAACACCGGGGAGCTGTTTTTT
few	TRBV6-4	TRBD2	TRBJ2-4	CASSDSAGLPQYF	TGTGCCAGCAGTGACTCCGCGGGACTACCACAGTACTTC
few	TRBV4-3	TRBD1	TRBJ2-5	CASSHSGTGVETQYF	TGCGCCAGCAGCCACTCCGGGACAGGGGTTGAGACCCAGTACTTC
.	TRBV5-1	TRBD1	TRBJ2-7	CASSRGTDRVMGQYF	TGCGCCAGCAGTCGAGGCACCGACAGGGTAATGGGGCAGTACTTC
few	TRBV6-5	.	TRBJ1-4	CASSPPALTEKLFF	TGTGCCAGCAGTCCTCCTGCATTGACGGAAAAACTGTTTTTT
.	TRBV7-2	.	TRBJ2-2	CASSLGAGELFF	TGTGCCAGCAGCTTAGGTGCCGGGGAGCTGTTTTTT
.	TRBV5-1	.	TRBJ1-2	CASSFLGADGYTF	TGCGCCAGCAGCTTTTTAGGGGCAGATGGCTACACCTTC
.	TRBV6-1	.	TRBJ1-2	CASSALPERRHYGYTF	TGTGCCAGCAGTGCCCTACCCGAGAGGCGACACTATGGCTACACCTTC
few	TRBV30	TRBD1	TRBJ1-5	CAWSATGDGNQPQHF	TGTGCCTGGAGTGCGACAGGGGACGGTAATCAGCCCCAGCATTTT
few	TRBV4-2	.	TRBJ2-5	CASSQEGGTTRETQYF	TGTGCCAGCAGCCAAGAGGGTGGGACAACACGGGAGACCCAGTACTTC
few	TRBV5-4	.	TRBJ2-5	CASTPDWGDQETQYF	TGTGCCAGCACCCCAGACTGGGGGGACCAAGAGACCCAGTACTTC
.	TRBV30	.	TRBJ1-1	CAWSAGHDEAFF	TGTGCCTGGAGTGCCGGCCACGATGAAGCTTTCTTT
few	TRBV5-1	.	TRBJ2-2	CASSLASVGTGELFF	TGCGCCAGCAGCTTGGCCTCAGTCGGCACCGGGGAGCTGTTTTTT
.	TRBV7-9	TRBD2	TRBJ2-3	CASSQGLAGYTDTQYF	TGTGCCAGCAGCCAGGGACTAGCGGGATACACAGATACGCAGTATTTT
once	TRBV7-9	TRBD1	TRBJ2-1	CASSPTPRDRVHEQFF	TGTGCCAGCAGCCCAACCCCCCGGGACAGGGTCCATGAGCAGTTCTTC
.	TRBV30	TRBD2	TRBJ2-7	CAWGKGRLAGGSTYEQYF	TGTGCCTGGGGAAAAGGGAGACTAGCGGGAGGATCTACCTACGAGCAGTACTTC
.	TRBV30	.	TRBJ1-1	CAWSARQRGTEAFF	TGTGCCTGGAGTGCCCGTCAGAGGGGGACTGAAGCTTTCTTT
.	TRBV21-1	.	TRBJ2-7	CASSHHGSGRAVYEQYF	TGTGCCAGCAGCCACCACGGTAGCGGGAGGGCCGTCTACGAGCAGTACTTC
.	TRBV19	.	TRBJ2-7	CATSPGNFEQYF	TGTGCCACCTCCCCGGGGAATTTCGAGCAGTACTTC
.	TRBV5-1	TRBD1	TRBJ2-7	CASSLGTGNYEQYF	TGCGCCAGCAGCTTGGGGACAGGAAACTACGAGCAGTACTTC
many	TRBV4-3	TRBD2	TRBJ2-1	CASSADPPSGRGNEQFF	TGCGCCAGCAGCGCAGACCCCCCTAGCGGGAGAGGGAATGAGCAGTTCTTC
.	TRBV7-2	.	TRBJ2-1	CASSGGNRQFF	TGTGCCAGCAGCGGCGGTAATCGGCAGTTCTTC
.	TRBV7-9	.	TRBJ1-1	CASSLGREGTEAFF	TGTGCCAGCAGCTTAGGCCGGGAGGGCACTGAAGCTTTCTTT
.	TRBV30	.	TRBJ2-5	CAWSREETQYF	TGTGCCTGGAGCAGGGAAGAGACCCAGTACTTC
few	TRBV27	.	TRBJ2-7	CASSFLDEQYF	TGTGCCAGCAGTTTCCTGGACGAGCAGTACTTC